This TCR beta chain is drawn from a study of T cell responses to AZD1222 COVID-19 vaccine. Study-level findings and limits: Spike-specific TCR breadth and depth rose after two AZD1222 doses. CD4 TCRs covered the whole spike, strongest at regions 160-218 and 743-854.

Method: immunoSEQ multiplex PCR; TCRdb's copy keeps in-frame clones and lacks some. The data show 95,000 to 150,000 clones, about 87% seen once. In regard to this clone: The target antigen is unknown.

Germline assignment: CDR1 SGHTS and CDR2 YDEGEE. Trimming shortened V by 4 bases and J by 8 bases, and 13 bases separated the two germline ends. The CDR3 length is 14 residues. Source: peripheral blood, taken on day 0 of AZD1222 vaccination. V and J are TRBV5-8 and TRBJ1-6, with a weak D call TRBD1 (6 bases). This TCR was sampled from an adult in good health. The CDR3 loop reads CASSPGTRHSPLHF. The CDR3 bases are TGTGCCAGCAGCCCGGGGACACGCCATTCACCCCTCCACTTT.